The clone carrying this TCR beta chain came up many times. Its specificity is not known. A second 7 to 11 cycle PCR used barcoded and J-beta primers. TCRdb re-called the 5' RACE reads through MiXCR, storing one row per CDR3 protein. The sample includes around 870,000 distinct CDR3 sequences, 25% to 30% of them seen just once. This sample is drawn from a study of blood T cells in healthy people across ages. Overall study results and limits: With age, beta diversity per million T cells declined roughly linearly, significantly by 30 to 40.

From germline, CDR1 is DFQATT and CDR2 SNEGSKA (reference sequence). The V end lost 6 bases, the J end lost 0 bases, and 9 bases lay between the germline ends. This CDR3 contains 13 residues. The sequencing input was blood. The chain couples TRBV20-1 to TRBJ2-1; D is possibly TRBD1 or TRBD2 (5 bases each). This clonotype originated in a woman older than 75 in good health. CDR3 protein: CSAGRSSYNEQFF. The CDR3 bases are TGCAGTGCGGGACGGAGCTCCTACAATGAGCAGTTCTTC.